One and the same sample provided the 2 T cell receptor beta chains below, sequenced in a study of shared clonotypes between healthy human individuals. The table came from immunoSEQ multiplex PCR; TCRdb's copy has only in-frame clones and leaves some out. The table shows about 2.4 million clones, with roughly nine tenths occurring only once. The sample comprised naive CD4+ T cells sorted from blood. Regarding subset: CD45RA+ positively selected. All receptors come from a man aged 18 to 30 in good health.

The CDR3 here is CASSYRQGGADTQYF. CDR3 in DNA: TGTGCCAGCAGCTACCGACAGGGAGGCGCAGATACGCAGTATTTT. The chain links TRBV7-9 to TRBJ2-3; TRBD1 is a possible D gene (7 bases). CDR1 is SEHNR and CDR2 is FQNEAQ in the germline V gene (reference sequence). There are 15 residues in the CDR3. Trimming left V 4 bases short and J 4 bases short, with 15 bases between.

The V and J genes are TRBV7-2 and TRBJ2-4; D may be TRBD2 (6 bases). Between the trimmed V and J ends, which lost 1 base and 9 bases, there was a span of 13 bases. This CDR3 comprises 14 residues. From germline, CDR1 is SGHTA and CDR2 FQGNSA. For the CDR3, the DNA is TGTGCCAGCAGCTTAGTAGCGGCCGGGGGCATTCAGTACTTC. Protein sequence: CASSLVAAGGIQYF. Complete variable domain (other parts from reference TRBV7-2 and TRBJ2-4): GAGVSQSPSNKVTEKGKDVELRCDPISGHTALYWYRQSLGQGLEFLIYFQGNSAPDKSGLPSDRFSAERTGGSVSTLTIQRTQQEDSAVYLCASSLVAAGGIQYFGAGTRLSVL.